What follows are 29 T cell receptor beta chains derived from one specimen sequenced in a study of naive and memory T cell subsets. Antigens of these TCRs are unknown. Two oligonucleotides, mixed equimolar, formed the beta constant-region primer covering TRBC1 and TRBC2. Ligated cDNA was amplified by four rounds of PCR with nested alpha and beta constant-region primers and SP2. One entry per CDR3 protein results from TCRdb running MiXCR on the UMI-ligation and nested PCR reads. The sample holds approximately 140,000 distinct CDR3 sequences; under 25% are singletons and the top ten take roughly 0.1%. Study-wide points: Naive repertoires, especially CD8, held a few larger clonotypes, possibly memory cells re-expressing CD45RA.

The sequencing sample was made of naive CD4+ T cells from blood. These receptors were obtained from a human donor in good health.

About this clonotype itself: A read error is possible here, since a much larger clone lies one base away. This CDR3 fails to terminate in the conserved phenylalanine or tryptophan, so it likely reflects a read error. This rearrangement joins TRBV20-1 to TRBJ1-1; TRBD1 matches at 7 bases. Per germline, CDR1 DFQATT and CDR2 SNEGSKA (reference sequence). The CDR3 extends over 13 amino acids. The ends lost 0 bases at V and 10 bases at J; junction bases unmatched: 8. DNA of the CDR3: TGCAGTGCTAGAGATCCCCAGGGGGTGCGAGCTTTCCTT. Amino acid sequence: CSARDPQGVRAFL.

This clonotype appeared many times. The V and J genes are TRBV12-3 or TRBV12-4 and TRBJ1-5; 8 nucleotides match TRBD1. The CDR3 is 15 amino acids. After removal of 5 bases from V and 2 bases from J, the junction contained 5 bases not matched to a gene. CDR3 region: CASSQRGQGNQPQHF. The CDR3 coding sequence is TGTGCCAGCAGTCAAAGGGGACAGGGCAATCAGCCCCAGCATTTT.

The chain has TRBV29-1 and TRBJ1-2; TRBD1 matches 11 bases. V trimming: 5 bases; J trimming: 8 bases; junction bases outside the gene matches: 13. Germline values: CDR1 SQVTM, CDR2 ANQGSEA. This CDR3 is built from 15 residues. Written as DNA, the CDR3 is TGCAGCGTTTTGAATTGGTGGGACAGGGGGGGCGGCTACACCTTC. It translates to CSVLNWWDRGGGYTF.

The chain is built from TRBV15 and TRBJ2-5; D possibly corresponds to TRBD1 (6 bases). V lost 2 bases and J 4 bases, leaving 23 bases between the germline ends. The V gene's germline CDR1 is LNHNV and CDR2 YYDKDF (reference sequence). The CDR3 runs to 18 residues. The CDR3, as DNA: TGTGCCACCAGCAGACCCCGGGGCAGGGGCAGAGGAGGAGAGACCCAGTACTTC. It encodes CATSRPRGRGRGGETQYF.

This clonotype came up many times. This sequence joins TRBV24-1 and TRBJ2-2; 9 bases align to TRBD1. Germline V gene lookup returns CDR1 KGHDR and CDR2 SFDVKD. Germline trimming cut 5 bases from V and 4 bases from J; bases unmatched to any gene: 7. This CDR3 has 16 amino acids. CDR3 DNA: TGTGCCACCAGTGCGAGTTGGACAGGGGTCACCGGGGAGCTGTTTTTT. Its translation: CATSASWTGVTGELFF.

This clonotype was seen repeatedly, ten times or more. The genes are TRBV29-1 and TRBJ2-4; no reliable D call. Trimming removed 6 bases at V and 0 bases at J, with 15 bases between. Germline V gene sequence: CDR1 SQVTM, CDR2 ANQGSEA. There are 15 residues in the CDR3. DNA of the CDR3: TGCAGCGTCGAGCGACGGACCCTAGCCAAAAACATTCAGTACTTC. Residues: CSVERRTLAKNIQYF.

This clonotype was seen at least ten times. The gene calls are TRBV10-1 and TRBJ2-7, with 10 bases that match TRBD2. The V gene's germline CDR1 is WNHNN and CDR2 SYGVQD (reference sequence). The CDR3 loop spans 16 amino acids. V lost 5 bases to trimming and J lost 2 bases; unmatched junction nucleotides: 9. The CDR3 reads CASSPWTSGPTYEQYF. CDR3 coding DNA: TGCGCCAGCAGTCCTTGGACTAGCGGACCAACCTACGAGCAGTACTTC.

This clonotype was counted between two and nine times. The J gene is TRBJ2-3, the V gene TRBV7-6; D might be TRBD1 or TRBD2, each matching 5 bases. CDR3 length equals 17 residues. Germline assignment: CDR1 SGHVS and CDR2 FNYEAQ. The V gene lost 4 bases and the J gene lost 3 bases, with 20 bases spanning the gap. This CDR3 is CASSSNPGPAVTDTQYF. The CDR3 region has the DNA TGTGCCAGCAGCTCGAATCCGGGGCCCGCGGTGACAGATACGCAGTATTTT.

This clonotype showed up just a few times. This chain joins TRBV29-1 and TRBJ2-7; tentatively, D is TRBD1 (6 bases). The CDR3 contains 12 residues. Per germline, CDR1 SQVTM and CDR2 ANQGSEA. Deletions cut 1 base from V and 7 bases from J, with 11 bases between. In DNA, the CDR3 is TGCAGCGTTGAAGTCGGGACAACGGAGCAGTACTTC. Translated, it gives CSVEVGTTEQYF.

This chain uses TRBV7-9 with TRBJ2-7, with D possibly being TRBD1 (6 bases). V lost 5 bases and J 0 bases, leaving 11 bases between the germline ends. This CDR3 spans 14 amino acids. CDR1 and CDR2 (germline): SEHNR, FQNEAQ (reference sequence). The CDR3 is CASSRDTVSYEQYF. CDR3 in DNA: TGTGCCAGCAGCAGGGACACTGTCTCCTACGAGCAGTACTTC.

This clonotype was seen only a few times. The chain's CDR3 is CASSVRMVDYNEQFF. DNA of the CDR3: TGTGCCAGCAGCGTAAGGATGGTCGACTACAATGAGCAGTTCTTC. V gene TRBV7-2 combines with J gene TRBJ2-1; D unresolved. The V gene lost 5 bases and the J gene lost 3 bases, with 14 bases spanning the gap. In germline, CDR1 is SGHTA, CDR2 FQGNSA. This CDR3 is built from 15 residues.

This rearrangement joins TRBV9 to TRBJ1-3; TRBD1 is a possible D gene (5 bases). V was cut by 0 bases and J by 0 bases, with 22 bases left in between. The CDR3 sequence is 20 residues long. Germline loops: CDR1 SGDLS, CDR2 YYNGEE. The CDR3: CASSVAGWRGEGHSGNTIYF. CDR3 bases: TGTGCCAGCAGCGTAGCGGGATGGAGGGGAGAGGGCCACTCTGGAAACACCATATATTTT.

This chain joins TRBV30 and TRBJ2-1; D is undetermined. CDR1 and CDR2 (germline): GTSNPN, SVGIG (reference sequence). Trimming removed 0 bases at V and 9 bases at J, with 9 bases between. This CDR3 comprises 12 residues. The CDR3 protein is CAWSVSVFEQFF. CDR3 sequence (DNA): TGTGCCTGGAGTGTATCGGTATTTGAGCAGTTCTTC.

The chain combines TRBV6-5 with TRBJ1-5; D gene uncertain. CDR1 is MNHEY, CDR2 SVGAGI, per germline. The CDR3 loop spans 15 amino acids. Trimming removed 7 bases from V and 0 bases from J, with 13 bases in between. In DNA form, the CDR3 reads TGTGCCAGCAATAGAACACCTTATAGCAATCAGCCCCAGCATTTT. Its translation: CASNRTPYSNQPQHF.

The chain combines TRBV7-2 with TRBJ2-1, with no clear D. The germline V and J ends were trimmed by 3 bases and 10 bases, with 7 bases remaining between them. Germline V gives CDR1 SGHTA, CDR2 FQGNSA. The CDR3 spans 11 residues. As DNA, the CDR3 is TGTGCCAGCAGCTTGGATCGGGAGCAGTTCTTC. It yields the protein CASSLDREQFF.

This clonotype has more than one count but fewer than ten. The chain recombines TRBV6-5 with TRBJ2-7, with a weak D call TRBD1 (6 bases). Trimming stripped 6 bases from V and 5 bases from J, with 23 bases between. Looked up from germline, CDR1 is MNHEY and CDR2 is SVGAGI. This CDR3 has 16 amino acids. The CDR3 sequence is CASSLLPGQGSHEQYF. CDR3 DNA: TGTGCCAGCAGCCTACTCCCGGGACAAGGGAGCCACGAGCAGTACTTC.

The genes are TRBV28 and TRBJ2-3; perhaps TRBD1 as D (5 bases). This CDR3 comprises 14 residues. The germline CDR1 and CDR2 sequences are MDHEN and SYDVKM. Trimming cost V 2 bases and J 0 bases, with 6 bases left between them. The CDR3: CASSLQGSTDTQYF. CDR3 in DNA: TGTGCCAGCAGTTTACAGGGTAGCACAGATACGCAGTATTTT.

This chain uses TRBV7-2 with TRBJ1-6; no reliable D call. Per the germline V gene, CDR1 is SGHTA and CDR2 is FQGNSA. V was clipped by 6 bases and J by 9 bases, with 12 bases between them. The CDR3 sequence is 13 residues long. The CDR3 is CASRVQSRSPLHF. CDR3 DNA: TGTGCCAGCAGGGTACAGTCTCGTTCACCCCTCCACTTT.

This clonotype was detected ten times or more. The chain joins TRBV29-1 to TRBJ2-7, with unresolved D. Looked up from germline, CDR1 is SQVTM and CDR2 is ANQGSEA. Trimming shortened V by 4 bases and J by 3 bases, and 7 bases separated the two germline ends. This CDR3 comprises 11 residues. The CDR3 DNA follows: TGCAGCGTTGTTCGAGGCTACGAGCAGTACTTC. Residues: CSVVRGYEQYF.

This clonotype has at least ten counts. The rearrangement joins TRBV18 to TRBJ2-1, with TRBD2 as a possible D gene (6 bases). Deletions cut 1 base from V and 3 bases from J, with 16 bases between. The CDR3 is 17 residues long. Germline V gene lookup returns CDR1 KGHSH and CDR2 LQKENI. The CDR3 DNA reads TGTGCCAGCTCACCACAACTAGCCAATCCGAACTACAATGAGCAGTTCTTC. Protein: CASSPQLANPNYNEQFF.

This clonotype was seen at least ten times. The rearrangement links TRBV28 to TRBJ2-1; tentative D call: TRBD1 (5 bases). The germline gives CDR1 MDHEN, CDR2 SYDVKM. The CDR3 totals 15 residues. V lost 6 bases, J lost 0 bases, and 12 bases lay in between. CDR3 sequence reads: CASSPGHSSYNEQFF. CDR3 nucleotide sequence: TGTGCCAGCAGCCCCGGACACAGCTCCTACAATGAGCAGTTCTTC.

The chain links TRBV5-4 to TRBJ2-1, with D unclear. V dropped 1 base and J dropped 2 bases, with 7 bases sitting between them. The CDR3 sequence is 14 residues long. Germline assignment: CDR1 SGHNT and CDR2 YYREEE (reference sequence). The CDR3 nucleotides read TGTGCCAGCAGCTTGCGGGCGGCCTACAATGAGCAGTTCTTC. Its protein product is CASSLRAAYNEQFF.

This clonotype was detected many times. This rearrangement joins TRBV30 to TRBJ1-2; TRBD1 might be the D (6 bases). V gave up 6 bases and J gave up 1 base, with 15 bases separating them. Germline CDR1 is GTSNPN and CDR2 is SVGIG (reference sequence). This CDR3 comprises 14 residues. The CDR3 DNA reads TGTGCCTGCGCCCGGGACACCGATAACTATGGCTACACCTTC. It encodes CACARDTDNYGYTF.

This clonotype was counted between two and nine times. The chain joins TRBV5-1 to TRBJ2-2; TRBD1 aligns across 8 bases. J was trimmed by 2 bases and V by 4 bases; bases with no gene match: 7. The CDR3 contains 16 residues. CDR1 is SGHRS and CDR2 is YFSETQ in the germline V gene. The CDR3 is CASSPGTGSNTGELFF. The CDR3 DNA sequence: TGCGCCAGCAGCCCAGGGACAGGAAGCAACACCGGGGAGCTGTTTTTT. Combining the CDR3 with reference TRBV5-1 and TRBJ2-2 gives the whole variable domain KAGVTQTPRYLIKTRGQQVTLSCSPISGHRSVSWYQQTPGQGLQFLFEYFSETQRNKGNFPGRFSGRQFSNSRSEMNVSTLELGDSALYLCASSPGTGSNTGELFFGEGSRLTVL.

This clonotype was observed many times. The gene calls are TRBV11-2 and TRBJ2-7; D uncertain. CDR3 length equals 12 residues. V lost 5 bases and J 6 bases, leaving 11 bases between the germline ends. Germline CDR1 SGHAT, CDR2 FQNNGV. As DNA, the CDR3 is TGTGCCAGCAGCCCTTTACGTAGCGAGCAGTACTTC. Translating gives CASSPLRSEQYF. The whole variable domain, filled in from reference TRBV11-2 and TRBJ2-7, reads EAGVAQSPRYKIIEKRQSVAFWCNPISGHATLYWYQQILGQGPKLLIQFQNNGVVDDSQLPKDRFSAERLKGVDSTLKIQPAKLEDSAVYLCASSPLRSEQYFGPGTRLTVT.

The CDR3 protein is CASSVGPGEQYF. The CDR3 region has the DNA TGTGCCAGCAGTGTGGGCCCTGGCGAGCAGTACTTC. The gene calls are TRBV28 and TRBJ2-7, with unresolved D. The V gene's germline CDR1 is MDHEN and CDR2 SYDVKM. CDR3 length equals 12 residues. Trimming shortened V by 5 bases and J by 6 bases, and 11 bases separated the two germline ends.

This clonotype came up a few times. V is TRBV28 and J is TRBJ1-2, with 7 bases fitting TRBD1. The V and J ends lost 7 bases and 3 bases, in that order; junction bases with no gene match: 8. The CDR3 spans 14 residues. The germline V gene has CDR1 MDHEN and CDR2 SYDVKM. The CDR3 sequence is CASNRGSLHYGYTF. For the CDR3, the DNA is TGTGCCAGCAACAGGGGATCCCTCCACTATGGCTACACCTTC.

This clonotype was seen at least ten times. The chain links TRBV11-2 to TRBJ2-1; D possibly matches TRBD1 or TRBD2 (5 bases each). Trimming took 1 base from V and 0 from J, leaving 10 bases between them. The CDR3 is made up of 16 amino acids. Germline V gene lookup returns CDR1 SGHAT and CDR2 FQNNGV. The CDR3 sequence is CASSLAGTGSYNEQFF. In nucleotides, the CDR3 is TGTGCCAGCAGCTTAGCCGGGACGGGCTCCTACAATGAGCAGTTCTTC.

CDR3 sequence: CSASLARPTLDEQYF. The CDR3 DNA reads as TGCAGTGCTAGTTTGGCACGGCCGACCTTGGACGAGCAGTACTTC. The rearrangement joins TRBV20-1 to TRBJ2-7; no clear D gene. V was trimmed by 3 bases and J by 5 bases, leaving 20 bases between them. Germline assignment: CDR1 DFQATT and CDR2 SNEGSKA (reference sequence). CDR3 size: 15 residues.